Listed below are T cell receptor beta chains from one sample, sequenced in a study of T cell repertoires in cytomegalovirus infection. TCRdb recomputed calls from the reads with MiXCR, one row per CDR3 protein. The repertoire holds 200,000 or so distinct CDR3 sequences, about 28% seen once, with 30% to 40% in the top ten. Sequenced material: PBMCs. All receptors derive from a human donor in good health (CMV status not recorded). Some clones in this sample may be carry-over from other donors' samples. Each CDR3 is given with its conserved first and last residue. A D gene is named only where the DNA matches it firmly. Not all rows give a size; the values are once, few, many and, for expanded clones, a class.

>TRBV20-1|.|TRBJ1-1|.|15
TGCAGTGCTAGAGAGGGGCAGACTCAGAACACTGAAGCTTTCTTT
CSAREGQTQNTEAFF
>TRBV11-3|TRBD2|TRBJ2-1|.|15
TGTGCCAGCAGCTTGGGACTAGCGGGGAGCAATGAGCAGTTCTTC
CASSLGLAGSNEQFF
>TRBV19|.|TRBJ1-1|.|14
TGTGCCAGTAGTATACACCCCCAGAACACTGAAGCTTTCTTT
CASSIHPQNTEAFF
>TRBV14|TRBD1|TRBJ1-1|.|16
TGTGCCAGCAGCCATTCCGCATCAGGACAGGGGCGTAGAGCTTTCTTT
CASSHSASGQGRRAFF
>TRBV11-2|TRBD1|TRBJ2-3|few|15
TGTGCCAGCAGCCCGACAGGGGGGAACACAGATACGCAGTATTTT
CASSPTGGNTDTQYF
>TRBV5-1|TRBD1|TRBJ1-2|.|16
TGCGCCAGCAGCTCTACCCCGGGGACAGGGAACTATGGCTACACCTTC
CASSSTPGTGNYGYTF
>TRBV11-2|TRBD1|TRBJ2-2|.|15
TGTGCCAGCAGCAAAGAAGGGGGCTTTACCGGGGAGCTGTTTTTT
CASSKEGGFTGELFF
>TRBV11-3|.|TRBJ1-1|.|14
TGTGCCAGCAGCTCCTCCGGGACTAACACTGAAGCTTTCTTT
CASSSSGTNTEAFF
>TRBV19|TRBD1|TRBJ2-7|.|14
TGTGCCAGTAGTATAGTAGACAGGGTCCACGAGCAGTACTTC
CASSIVDRVHEQYF
>TRBV4-1|TRBD2|TRBJ2-1|medium-sized|16
TGCGCCAGCAGCCAAGTGAGCGGGGGGGCCAATAATGAGCAGTTCTTC
CASSQVSGGANNEQFF
>TRBV6-2/TRBV6-3|.|TRBJ1-1|few|14
TGTGCCAGCAGTTACTCGACTGATCGAACTGAAGCTTTCTTT
CASSYSTDRTEAFF
>TRBV29-1|TRBD1|TRBJ1-2|.|14
TGCAGCGTTGGACAGGGGGATACTAACTATGGCTACACCTTC
CSVGQGDTNYGYTF
>TRBV6-5|.|TRBJ1-4|.|14
TGTGCCAGTTCTAGGGTGGCAACTAATGAAAAACTGTTTTTT
CASSRVATNEKLFF